The 22 T cell receptor beta chains below were found in one sample sequenced in a study of cytomegalovirus exposure and HLA in healthy donors. In the PCR, 60 Vbeta and 13 Jbeta primers were used. Clones were sequenced by immunoSEQ multiplex PCR, and TCRdb holds only the in-frame ones, with some missing. Recorded for this sample: 150,000 to 200,000 clones. The sample comprised PBMCs. These receptors came from a woman aged 55 to 70 in good health and CMV-seronegative.

The CDR3 DNA sequence: TGTGCCAGCAATGTGGGGGGGGATTCCTACGAGCAGTACTTC. Amino acids: CASNVGGDSYEQYF. V is TRBV6-1 and J is TRBJ2-7; 7 nucleotides line up with TRBD2. Germline lookup yields CDR1 MNHNS and CDR2 SASEGT. V was clipped by 7 bases and J by 1 base; unmatched bases: 7. CDR3 length: 14 residues.

This CDR3 reads CASSPGLAGVVYSYEQYF. The CDR3 DNA reads TGTGCCAGCAGCCCCGGACTAGCGGGAGTTGTATACTCCTACGAGCAGTACTTC. The chain combines TRBV7-2 with TRBJ2-7; 13 bases align to TRBD2. The V segment lost 5 bases and the J segment 0 bases; nucleotides outside the gene matches: 10. This CDR3 contains 18 residues. Germline V lookup: CDR1 SGHTA, CDR2 FQGNSA.

This chain links TRBV5-1 with TRBJ2-5; D is possibly TRBD1 (7 bases). The CDR3 extends over 15 amino acids. V was trimmed by 8 bases and J by 1 base, leaving 18 bases between them. Germline CDR1 and CDR2: SGHRS and YFSETQ. CDR3 loop: CASTPGGTAQETQYF. The CDR3 bases are TGCGCCAGTACCCCGGGCGGGACAGCCCAAGAGACCCAGTACTTC.

The rearrangement joins TRBV9 to TRBJ2-1; 8 bases are a match to TRBD2. Germline CDR1 SGDLS, CDR2 YYNGEE. V shed 4 bases and J 4 bases; nucleotides not matched to a gene: 7. CDR3 length equals 15 residues. The CDR3 here is CASSSVAGPYNEQFF. CDR3 DNA sequence: TGTGCCAGCAGCTCCGTAGCGGGGCCATACAATGAGCAGTTCTTC.

This sequence joins TRBV7-8 and TRBJ2-7; the match to TRBD1 covers 8 bases. This CDR3 comprises 18 residues. CDR1 and CDR2 from the germline V gene are SGHVS and FQNEAQ. J was trimmed by 3 bases and V by 1 base; bases with no gene match: 14. CDR3 nucleotides: TGTGCCAGCAGCTTAGTTGGTACAGGGGGAATAAAGTACTACGAGCAGTACTTC. It translates to CASSLVGTGGIKYYEQYF.

Written as DNA, the CDR3 is TGTGCCAGTAGTATTCTCGCGTCCGCCTCCTACAATGAGCAGTTCTTC. This codes for CASSILASASYNEQFF. This chain joins TRBV19 and TRBJ2-1; D is uncertain. The CDR3 length is 16 residues. The V end was cut by 3 bases, the J end by 0 bases, with 12 bases between. Germline V gives CDR1 LNHDA, CDR2 SQIVND (reference sequence).

CDR3: CASSPFKGQGSYNEQFF. The CDR3 coding sequence is TGTGCCAGCTCACCTTTCAAGGGGCAGGGGTCCTACAATGAGCAGTTCTTC. The V gene is TRBV18, the J gene TRBJ2-1, with D possibly TRBD1 on 6 matching bases. Trimming removed 3 bases at V and 1 base at J, with 16 bases between. This CDR3 comprises 17 residues. Germline V gives CDR1 KGHSH, CDR2 LQKENI.

This rearrangement joins TRBV10-2 to TRBJ1-2; 11 bases are a match to TRBD1. Trimming took 5 bases from V and 8 from J; bases not matched to a gene: 7. Looked up from germline, CDR1 is WSHSY and CDR2 is SAAADI. The CDR3 is made up of 14 amino acids. CDR3 sequence reads: CASSKDRGRYGYTF. CDR3 DNA: TGCGCCAGCAGTAAGGACAGGGGGCGTTACGGCTACACCTTC.

This sequence joins TRBV9 and TRBJ1-2; a weak D match, TRBD1 (6 bases). Germline values: CDR1 SGDLS, CDR2 YYNGEE. This CDR3 contains 13 residues. The germline V and J ends were trimmed by 4 bases and 5 bases, with 12 bases remaining between them. CDR3 residues: CASSPPRGYGYTF. The CDR3 nucleotides read TGTGCCAGCAGCCCACCCAGGGGTTATGGCTACACCTTC.

The chain has TRBV6-5 and TRBJ1-1; 10 bases line up with TRBD1. The trim removed 7 bases at V and 6 bases at J, leaving 8 bases unmatched. The CDR3 extends over 14 amino acids. The V gene's germline CDR1 is MNHEY and CDR2 SVGAGI. The CDR3 coding sequence is TGTGCCAGCACGTGGGACAGGGGTATCGCTGAAGCTTTCTTT. Its translation is CASTWDRGIAEAFF.

The chain uses TRBV6-1 and TRBJ2-1; TRBD2 is a possible D gene (6 bases). V lost 7 bases and J 6 bases, leaving 13 bases between the germline ends. Germline V CDR1 and CDR2: MNHNS, SASEGT. This CDR3 is 13 amino acids long. The chain's CDR3 is CASKAGGANEQFF. CDR3 nucleotides: TGTGCCAGCAAAGCCGGCGGGGCCAATGAGCAGTTCTTC.

The CDR3 nucleotides are TGTGCCAGCAATCGTGGGTCCGGACTAGACGGAATGGGGACCCAGTACTTC. Residues: CASNRGSGLDGMGTQYF. This sequence joins TRBV7-9 and TRBJ2-5; 7 bases align to TRBD2. Germline V gene sequence: CDR1 SEHNR, CDR2 FQNEAQ (reference sequence). V was pared by 7 bases and J by 7 bases, with 21 bases of the junction left unmatched. This CDR3 is 17 amino acids long.

The chain is built from TRBV7-6 and TRBJ2-7, with D perhaps matching TRBD1 (6 bases). CDR3 length: 14 amino acids. The V gene's germline CDR1 is SGHVS and CDR2 FNYEAQ. Trimming stripped 5 bases from V and 6 bases from J, with 17 bases between. The CDR3 DNA reads as TGTGCCAGCAGCCCCACACCTGGGACACCCGAGCAGTACTTC. Amino acid sequence: CASSPTPGTPEQYF.

This chain links TRBV6-5 with TRBJ1-2; 10 nucleotides agree with TRBD1. V was clipped by 7 bases and J by 1 base; unmatched bases: 6. CDR3 size: 15 residues. CDR1 is MNHEY and CDR2 is SVGAGI in the germline V gene. The CDR3 region has the DNA TGTGCCAGCACCGGGACAGGGGCGCGTAACTATGGCTACACCTTC. Its protein product is CASTGTGARNYGYTF.

The chain couples TRBV19 to TRBJ2-5; 8 nucleotides line up with TRBD2. Germline CDR1 and CDR2: LNHDA and SQIVND (reference sequence). J lost 4 bases, V lost 5 bases, and 6 bases had no gene match. CDR3 length: 14 amino acids. The CDR3 DNA reads TGTGCCAGTAGTCCCGGGAGGGCAGGAGAGACCCAGTACTTC. It codes for CASSPGRAGETQYF.

The V call is TRBV5-4, the J call TRBJ1-6, with 7 bases that match TRBD1. The CDR3 loop spans 14 amino acids. V lost 1 base to trimming and J lost 10 bases; unmatched junction nucleotides: 5. CDR1 SGHNT and CDR2 YYREEE come from the germline V gene (reference sequence). In DNA, the CDR3 is TGTGCCAGCAGCTTGACAGGGGATTACTCACCCCTCCACTTT. Translation gives CASSLTGDYSPLHF.

The CDR3 sequence is CASRGGSAYEQYF. The CDR3, as DNA: TGTGCCAGCAGGGGAGGGTCAGCTTACGAGCAGTACTTC. The J gene is TRBJ2-5, the V gene TRBV7-8, with TRBD2 matching over 7 bases. The assigned J gene may be wrong: the sequence end matches TRBJ2-7 better. CDR1 is SGHVS, CDR2 FQNEAQ, per germline. The CDR3 consists of 13 residues.

The rearrangement uses TRBV9 and TRBJ1-2; TRBD1 agrees at 9 bases. The germline CDR1 and CDR2 sequences are SGDLS and YYNGEE. The CDR3 is made up of 14 amino acids. Unmatched junction bases numbered 6, after V lost 2 bases and J lost 7 bases. The CDR3: CASSVGTGPTGYTF. The CDR3 coding sequence is TGTGCCAGCAGCGTTGGGACAGGGCCCACTGGCTACACCTTC.

J is TRBJ2-1 and V is TRBV5-1, with 12 bases fitting TRBD1. V shed 3 bases and J 10 bases; nucleotides not matched to a gene: 5. CDR3 length: 14 residues. Germline V gene lookup returns CDR1 SGHRS and CDR2 YFSETQ. The CDR3 reads CASSWDRGRREQFF. The CDR3 DNA follows: TGCGCCAGCAGCTGGGACAGGGGGCGTAGAGAGCAGTTCTTC. Drawing the rest from reference TRBV5-1 and TRBJ2-1, the complete variable domain is KAGVTQTPRYLIKTRGQQVTLSCSPISGHRSVSWYQQTPGQGLQFLFEYFSETQRNKGNFPGRFSGRQFSNSRSEMNVSTLELGDSALYLCASSWDRGRREQFFGPGTRLTVL.

About this clone: At one boundary the junction diverges from the germline segment, which might be a read error. V is TRBV4-3 and J is TRBJ1-1; D possibly corresponds to TRBD1 (5 bases). This CDR3 contains 14 residues. Germline assignment: CDR1 LGHNA and CDR2 YSLEER. CDR3 residues: CASSQVGGSTEASF. The CDR3 coding sequence is TGCGCCAGCAGCCAAGTCGGGGGAAGCACTGAAGCTTCCTTT.

This chain links TRBV18 with TRBJ2-1; 8 bases agree with TRBD1. Trimming took 2 bases from V and 4 from J; bases not matched to a gene: 4. The length of the CDR3 is 15 residues. CDR1 is KGHSH, CDR2 LQKENI, per germline. The CDR3 loop is CASSPAQGAYNEQFF. The CDR3 DNA is TGTGCCAGCTCACCAGCCCAGGGGGCATACAATGAGCAGTTCTTC.

CDR3 nucleotide sequence: TGTGCCAGCAGCATCCTAGCGGGGGCCTACAATGAGCAGTTCTTC. This translates into CASSILAGAYNEQFF. The rearrangement joins TRBV9 to TRBJ2-1; TRBD2 matches 10 bases. The V gene end was trimmed by 4 bases and the J gene end by 2 bases; junction bases not matched to a gene: 3. Germline CDR1 SGDLS, CDR2 YYNGEE. This CDR3 has 15 residues.